This TCR beta chain was identified in a study of regulatory T cells in long-lasting Graves disease. On the study more broadly: Antithyroid drug intake by newly diagnosed Graves' patients had lasted under 3 months.

Time point: newly diagnosed GD, antithyroid drugs for less than 3 months. Extracted PBMC RNA gave rise to the TCR library. Each patient gave 7.5 to 9 milliliters of EDTA-anticoagulated peripheral blood. V lost 11 bases and J 1 base, leaving 13 bases between the germline ends. The germline V gene has CDR1 MNHNS and CDR2 SASEGT. The length of the CDR3 is 13 residues. Researchers made TCR beta libraries by using iRepertoire HTBI primers and running Arm-PCR on CDR3 regions. From the multiplex PCR reads, TCRdb called clonotypes with MiXCR, one entry per CDR3 protein. The profile shows about 540,000 distinct CDR3 sequences, approximately 12% of them singletons. A few counts support this clonotype. The same sample was also used in a study of T cells in Graves' hyperthyroidism and ophthalmopathy. This second report adds: Also found in blood were most expanded thyroid clonotypes above 0.001.

J is TRBJ2-3 and V is TRBV6-1; tentatively, D is TRBD2 (5 bases). The sequence was obtained from a man aged 25-45 years with Graves disease. The sample in question was peripheral blood mononuclear cells (PBMCs), obtained at new diagnosis, from a patient treated with antithyroid drugs. CDR3 loop: CASGGGRTDTQYF. The CDR3 region has the DNA TGTGCCTCCGGTGGCGGGCGCACAGATACGCAGTATTTT.